The entry that follows covers one T cell receptor (beta chain) sequence. This entry belongs to a study of blood T cell repertoires in COVID-19. Study as a whole: The United States, Italy and Spain were the sources of the acute and convalescent COVID-19 samples. T cells, B-cell-depleted T cells, or PBMCs provided the cDNA or gDNA that served as material.

In the original workflow: Reference gene primer amplification yielded estimated nucleated cell counts. Data came from immunoSEQ multiplex PCR; TCRdb stores just in-frame clones and leaves some out. The V and J calls and the clone size are those of that table, but D and trimming were determined from the DNA. The table shows approximately 200,000 clones, with more than 75% occurring only once. The CDR3 totals 14 residues. The germline CDR1 and CDR2 sequences are ENHRY and SYGVKD. Losses at the gene ends were 6 bases for V and 0 bases for J; bases not matched to a gene: 1. Sequences were obtained from peripheral blood. The rearrangement links TRBV10-3 to TRBJ1-1; 10 bases align to TRBD1. This clonotype was obtained from a man in his forties with acute or convalescent COVID-19. CDR3 residues: CAIRTGGLNTEAFF. CDR3 sequence (DNA): TGTGCCATCAGGACAGGGGGCTTGAACACTGAAGCTTTCTTT.